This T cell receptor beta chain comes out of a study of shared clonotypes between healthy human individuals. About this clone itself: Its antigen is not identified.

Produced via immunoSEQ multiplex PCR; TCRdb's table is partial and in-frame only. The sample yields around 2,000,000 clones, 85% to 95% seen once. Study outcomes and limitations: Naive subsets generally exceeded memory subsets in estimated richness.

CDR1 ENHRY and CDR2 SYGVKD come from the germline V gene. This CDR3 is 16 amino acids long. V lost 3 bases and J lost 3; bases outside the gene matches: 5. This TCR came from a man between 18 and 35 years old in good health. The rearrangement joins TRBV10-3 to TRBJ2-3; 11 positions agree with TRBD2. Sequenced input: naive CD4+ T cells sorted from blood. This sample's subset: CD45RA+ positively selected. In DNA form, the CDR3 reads TGTGCCATCAGTGATTATCTAGCGGGGGGAACAGATACGCAGTATTTT. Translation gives CAISDYLAGGTDTQYF.